The source of this T cell receptor (beta chain) is a study of early T cells in non-severe SARS-CoV-2 infection. Overall study: Sequencing of bulk RNA from unsorted whole blood was done, without chain pairing.

At least ten counts were recorded for this clonotype. Its specificity is not known. Unique molecular identifier tags were affixed to discrete cDNA molecules. TCRdb re-called the 5' RACE reads through MiXCR, storing one row per CDR3 protein. The sample has more than 45,000 distinct CDR3 sequences, 9.5% to 15% seen once. Germline V lookup: CDR1 MDHEN, CDR2 SYDVKM. V shed 2 bases and J shed 4 bases, with 5 bases lying between them. CDR3 size: 13 residues. Study findings and constraints: In VDJdb matching, anti-spike CD8 responses were favored while private and CD4 specificities went missing.

The receptor was derived from an adult who was a healthcare worker with PCR-confirmed SARS-CoV-2 infection or an uninfected control (not recorded which). Specimen: whole blood. The gene calls are TRBV28 and TRBJ2-2; D remains unclear. The CDR3 coding sequence is TGTGCCAGCAGTTTACCAACCACCGGGGAGCTGTTTTTT. Translated: CASSLPTTGELFF.